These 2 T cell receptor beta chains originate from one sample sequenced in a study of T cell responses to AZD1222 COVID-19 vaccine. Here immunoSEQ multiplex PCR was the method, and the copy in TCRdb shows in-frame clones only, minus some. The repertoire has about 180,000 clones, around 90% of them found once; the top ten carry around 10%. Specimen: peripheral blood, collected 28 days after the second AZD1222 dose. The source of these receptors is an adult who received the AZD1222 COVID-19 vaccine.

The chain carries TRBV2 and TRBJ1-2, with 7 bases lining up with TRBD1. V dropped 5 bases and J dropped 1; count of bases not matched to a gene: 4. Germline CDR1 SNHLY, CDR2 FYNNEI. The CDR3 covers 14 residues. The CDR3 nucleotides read TGTGCCAGCAGTCGTAACAGGGGTAACTATGGCTACACCTTC. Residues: CASSRNRGNYGYTF.

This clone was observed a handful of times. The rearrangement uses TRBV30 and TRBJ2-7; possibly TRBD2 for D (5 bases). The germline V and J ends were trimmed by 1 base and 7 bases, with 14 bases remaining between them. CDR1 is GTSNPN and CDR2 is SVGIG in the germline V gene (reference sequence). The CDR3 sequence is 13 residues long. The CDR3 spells CAWSAALGREQYF. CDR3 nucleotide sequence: TGTGCCTGGAGTGCCGCCTTAGGGAGAGAGCAGTACTTC.